These 4 T cell receptor beta chains were all obtained from the same sample, sequenced in a study of cytomegalovirus exposure and HLA in healthy donors. 13 Jbeta primers and 60 Vbeta primers were used for the PCR. Sequencing was performed with immunoSEQ multiplex PCR; in TCRdb, only in-frame clones are kept and a portion is missing. The sample has about 140,000 clones, around 80% seen once. The material sequenced was PBMCs. Receptor source: a man aged 35 to 55 in good health and CMV-seronegative.

The V and J genes are TRBV5-6 and TRBJ1-1; 8 bases fit TRBD1. The germline gives CDR1 SGHDT, CDR2 YYEEEE. The CDR3 consists of 14 residues. Trimming cost V 3 bases and J 2 bases; bases outside gene matches: 3. Here the CDR3 reads CASSSGTGNTEAFF. In nucleotides, the CDR3 is TGTGCCAGCAGCTCCGGGACAGGCAACACTGAAGCTTTCTTT.

The rearrangement uses TRBV7-9 and TRBJ1-2, with unresolved D. V shed 1 base and J shed 5 bases, with 8 bases lying between them. The germline CDR1 and CDR2 sequences are SEHNR and FQNEAQ (reference sequence). This CDR3 region has 13 residues. CDR3 sequence: CASSLDSAYGYTF. The DNA of the CDR3 is TGTGCCAGCAGCTTAGACAGTGCATATGGCTACACCTTC.

The chain combines TRBV19 with TRBJ2-3; TRBD2 aligns across 10 bases. CDR1 and CDR2 (germline): LNHDA, SQIVND (reference sequence). V trimming: 0 bases; J trimming: 6 bases; junction bases outside the gene matches: 9. The length of the CDR3 is 17 residues. The CDR3 DNA reads as TGTGCCAGTAGTATAGATCTGGCTAGCGGGGGACGGGATACGCAGTATTTT. This translates into CASSIDLASGGRDTQYF.

This clone was counted once. The rearrangement links TRBV7-9 to TRBJ1-1; a weak D match, TRBD1 (5 bases). V was clipped by 7 bases and J by 4 bases, with 13 bases between them. CDR1 SEHNR and CDR2 FQNEAQ come from the germline V gene (reference sequence). This CDR3 region has 13 residues. In nucleotides, the CDR3 is TGTGCCAGCACCTGGGGGGGTCGCACTGAAGCTTTCTTT. Translated: CASTWGGRTEAFF.